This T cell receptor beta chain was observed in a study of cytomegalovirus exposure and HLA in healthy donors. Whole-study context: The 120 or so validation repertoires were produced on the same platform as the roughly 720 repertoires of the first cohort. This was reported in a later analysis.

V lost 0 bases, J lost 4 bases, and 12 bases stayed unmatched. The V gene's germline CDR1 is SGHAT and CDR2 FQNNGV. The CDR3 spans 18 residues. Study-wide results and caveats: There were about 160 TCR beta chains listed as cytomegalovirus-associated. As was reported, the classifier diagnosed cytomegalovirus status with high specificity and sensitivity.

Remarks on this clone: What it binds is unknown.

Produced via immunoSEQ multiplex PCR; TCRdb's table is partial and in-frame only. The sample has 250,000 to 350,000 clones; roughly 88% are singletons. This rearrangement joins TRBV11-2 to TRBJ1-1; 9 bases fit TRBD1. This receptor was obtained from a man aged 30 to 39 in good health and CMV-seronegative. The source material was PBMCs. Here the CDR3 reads CASSLDSRDRGTVTEAFF. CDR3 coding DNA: TGTGCCAGCAGCTTAGATAGTCGCGACAGGGGGACCGTCACTGAAGCTTTCTTT.